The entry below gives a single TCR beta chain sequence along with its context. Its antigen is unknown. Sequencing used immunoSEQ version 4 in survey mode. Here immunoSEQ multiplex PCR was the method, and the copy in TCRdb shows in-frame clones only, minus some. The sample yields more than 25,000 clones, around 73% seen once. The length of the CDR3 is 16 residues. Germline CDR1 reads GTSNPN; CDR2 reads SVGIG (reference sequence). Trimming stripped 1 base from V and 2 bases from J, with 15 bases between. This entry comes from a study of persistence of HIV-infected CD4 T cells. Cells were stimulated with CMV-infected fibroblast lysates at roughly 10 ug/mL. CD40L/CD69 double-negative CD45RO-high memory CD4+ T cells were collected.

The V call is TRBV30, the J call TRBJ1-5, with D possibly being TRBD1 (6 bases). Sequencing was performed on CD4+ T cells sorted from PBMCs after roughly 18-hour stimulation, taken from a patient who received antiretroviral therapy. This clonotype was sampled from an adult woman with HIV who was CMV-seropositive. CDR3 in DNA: TGTGCCTGGAGTGCTAAGGACAGAGGAGGCAATCAGCCCCAGCATTTT. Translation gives CAWSAKDRGGNQPQHF.